These 16 T cell receptor beta chains were all obtained from the same sample, sequenced in a study of T-cell reconstitution after alpha-beta-depleted transplantation in children. Unique molecular identifiers were used in preparing the TCRbeta library. One entry per CDR3 protein results from TCRdb running MiXCR on the PCR reads. The profile covers roughly 100,000 distinct CDR3 sequences, with 4.5% to 7.5% appearing a single time and roughly 5.5% taken by the ten largest. Sequencing was performed on PBMCs, mostly from graft donor cells, taken 60 days after TCRalphabeta/CD19-depleted stem cell transplant. All receptors come from a female patient aged 2 to 10 who had a stem cell transplant for Fanconi anemia, so the T cells may come from the graft donor.

This clonotype has only a few counts. CDR3 protein: CASSAGHSFHKYF. In nucleotides, the CDR3 is TGTGCCAGCTCAGCCGGGCATTCCTTCCATAAGTATTTT. V usage is TRBV18 and J usage is TRBJ2-3; no reliable D call. The germline CDR1 and CDR2 sequences are KGHSH and LQKENI. This CDR3 comprises 13 residues. Between the trimmed V and J ends, which lost 5 bases and 13 bases, there was a span of 19 bases.

This clonotype came up many times. The V gene is TRBV29-1, the J gene TRBJ2-2; D is possibly TRBD1 (6 bases). The CDR3 has 13 residues. Germline CDR1 and CDR2: SQVTM and ANQGSEA. With 3 bases removed from V and 3 bases from J, the gap between germline ends came to 8 bases. CDR3: CSVDRGDTGELFF. CDR3 nucleotide sequence: TGCAGCGTTGACAGGGGTGACACCGGGGAGCTGTTTTTT.

This clonotype came up many times. This rearrangement joins TRBV12-3 or TRBV12-4 to TRBJ2-3; no firm D call. V lost 2 bases and J 6 bases, leaving 12 bases between the germline ends. The CDR3 consists of 14 residues. In DNA form, the CDR3 reads TGTGCCAGCAGTTTAAGGGTGCTGGGTGATACGCAGTATTTT. Translating gives CASSLRVLGDTQYF.

This clonotype was counted at least ten times. The chain is built from TRBV29-1 and TRBJ1-1, with unresolved D. Germline V gene data show CDR1 as SQVTM and CDR2 as ANQGSEA. This CDR3 contains 13 residues. V lost 3 bases and J 1 base, leaving 9 bases between the germline ends. The CDR3 sequence: CSVEPQPNTEAFF. The CDR3 DNA sequence: TGCAGCGTTGAGCCCCAGCCGAACACTGAAGCTTTCTTT.

This clonotype was seen many times. V gene TRBV28 combines with J gene TRBJ2-7; 9 nucleotides agree with TRBD1. The CDR3 consists of 13 residues. Germline CDR1 reads MDHEN; CDR2 reads SYDVKM. The junction had 0 bases not matched to a gene; V was cut back by 6 bases and J by 0 bases. The CDR3: CASRGQGSYEQYF. The CDR3 coding sequence is TGTGCCAGCAGGGGACAGGGCTCCTACGAGCAGTACTTC.

In its sample, this clonotype was seen many times. This chain uses TRBV7-2 with TRBJ2-2; D ambiguous. V was shortened by 0 bases and J by 0 bases, with 11 bases between the two germline ends. The CDR3 has 17 residues. In germline, CDR1 is SGHTA, CDR2 FQGNSA. This chain's CDR3 is CASSLAIWTANTGELFF. The CDR3 DNA reads as TGTGCCAGCAGCTTAGCTATATGGACGGCGAACACCGGGGAGCTGTTTTTT. Supplemented by reference TRBV7-2 and TRBJ2-2, the full variable domain reads GAGVSQSPSNKVTEKGKDVELRCDPISGHTALYWYRQSLGQGLEFLIYFQGNSAPDKSGLPSDRFSAERTGGSVSTLTIQRTQQEDSAVYLCASSLAIWTANTGELFFGEGSRLTVL.

This clonotype was found many times. The V and J genes are TRBV28 and TRBJ1-1; 8 bases align to TRBD1. V was clipped by 0 bases and J by 1 base; unmatched bases: 1. In germline, CDR1 is MDHEN, CDR2 SYDVKM. The CDR3 contains 15 residues. Here the CDR3 DNA reads TGTGCCAGCAGTTTATGGGACAGGGAGAACACTGAAGCTTTCTTT. The encoded protein is CASSLWDRENTEAFF. Based on the CDR3 plus reference TRBV28 and TRBJ1-1, the full variable domain is DVKVTQSSRYLVKRTGEKVFLECVQDMDHENMFWYRQDPGLGLRLIYFSYDVKMKEKGDIPEGYSVSREKKERFSLILESASTNQTSMYLCASSLWDRENTEAFFGQGTRLTVV.

The rearrangement links TRBV5-1 to TRBJ2-1; D is perhaps TRBD1 (5 bases). Germline loops: CDR1 SGHRS, CDR2 YFSETQ. V was shortened by 5 bases and J by 0 bases, with 12 bases between the two germline ends. The CDR3 loop spans 15 amino acids. CDR3 in DNA: TGCGCCAGCAGGTCCGACAGTAGCTCCTACAATGAGCAGTTCTTC. Its protein is CASRSDSSSYNEQFF.

This clonotype was recorded many times. This chain joins TRBV29-1 and TRBJ2-4; D uncertain. From germline, CDR1 is SQVTM and CDR2 ANQGSEA. This CDR3 has 13 residues. Trimming pared 4 bases from V and 1 base from J, leaving 8 bases between. CDR3 residues: CSVGPSAKNIQYF. In DNA form, the CDR3 reads TGCAGCGTTGGTCCCAGTGCCAAAAACATTCAGTACTTC.

The gene calls are TRBV30 and TRBJ2-3, with D perhaps matching TRBD2 (6 bases). The germline gives CDR1 GTSNPN, CDR2 SVGIG (reference sequence). V shed 5 bases and J shed 1 base, with 13 bases lying between them. This CDR3 is built from 14 residues. The CDR3, as DNA: TGTGCCTGGCGCCGTTGGGGGGGCACAGATACGCAGTATTTT. It specifies CAWRRWGGTDTQYF.

The gene calls are TRBV2 and TRBJ1-2; 7 nucleotides agree with TRBD1. J lost 1 base, V lost 6 bases, and 8 bases had no gene match. In germline, CDR1 is SNHLY, CDR2 FYNNEI. The CDR3 has 15 residues. In nucleotides, the CDR3 is TGTGCCAGCAGCCCGAAGAGACAGGGTAACTATGGCTACACCTTC. Residues: CASSPKRQGNYGYTF.

This clonotype was found many times. The chain has TRBV3-1 and TRBJ1-1; 10 bases agree with TRBD1. Germline CDR1 and CDR2: LGHDT and YNNKEL (reference sequence). This CDR3 contains 14 residues. J lost 4 bases, V lost 4 bases, and 3 bases had no gene match. In DNA, the CDR3 is TGTGCCAGCAGCCCCCGGACAGGGGGCACTGAAGCTTTCTTT. It specifies CASSPRTGGTEAFF.

This clonotype showed up many times. The chain employs TRBV12-3 or TRBV12-4 and TRBJ2-3; 7 nucleotides align to TRBD2. The V segment lost 2 bases and the J segment 4 bases; nucleotides outside the gene matches: 6. The CDR3 is 15 amino acids. The CDR3 loop is CASSLIGGTPDTQYF. The CDR3 nucleotides read TGTGCCAGCAGTTTAATCGGGGGGACGCCAGATACGCAGTATTTT.

The V gene is TRBV20-1, the J gene TRBJ2-5; D tentatively reads TRBD1 or TRBD2 (5 bases each). From germline, CDR1 is DFQATT and CDR2 SNEGSKA (reference sequence). V lost 6 bases and J 9 bases, leaving 17 bases between the germline ends. This CDR3 is built from 12 residues. This chain's CDR3 is CSATGRSGAQYF. The DNA of the CDR3 is TGCAGTGCAACAGGACGGTCCGGGGCCCAGTACTTC.

The table lists this clonotype with many counts. V and J are TRBV7-9 and TRBJ2-5, with D perhaps matching TRBD1 (6 bases). The CDR3 is 15 residues long. The germline V gene has CDR1 SEHNR and CDR2 FQNEAQ (reference sequence). V shed 1 base and J shed 2 bases, with 11 bases lying between them. The CDR3 region is CASSLGVQGQETQYF. The CDR3 DNA sequence: TGTGCCAGCAGCTTAGGGGTACAGGGTCAAGAGACCCAGTACTTC.

This chain uses TRBV5-5 with TRBJ2-7; TRBD1 aligns across 10 bases. The germline CDR1 and CDR2 sequences are SGHKS and YYEKEE (reference sequence). The J segment lost 3 bases and the V segment lost 5 bases, leaving 8 bases of the junction unmatched. The CDR3 loop spans 15 amino acids. DNA of the CDR3: TGTGCCAGCAGTGCCGGGACAGGGGCTCTCTACGAGCAGTACTTC. Protein sequence: CASSAGTGALYEQYF.